These 18 T cell receptor beta chains originate from one sample sequenced in a study of blood T cell repertoires in COVID-19 (TCRdb year 2020). The library relied on the immunoSEQ multiplex PCR assay. This immuneACCESS table, as held by TCRdb, lists in-frame sequences with V and J called but not all clones. Of the missing ones, under half trace to an unresolved V gene in checked studies; the others have no known cause. The sample records some 350,000 clones, almost 90% of which are singletons. Of the sample, about 6.8% is held by the ten largest clones. The sample was peripheral blood. The origin of the receptors is a man aged 18 to 30 with active or convalescent COVID-19.

The chain carries TRBV29-1 and TRBJ2-3, with D possibly TRBD2 on 6 matching bases. The germline CDR1 and CDR2 sequences are SQVTM and ANQGSEA. The CDR3 is 16 amino acids. V lost 2 bases, J lost 0 bases, and 15 bases lay in between. The CDR3 loop is CSVETSGSTSTDTQYF. CDR3 nucleotides: TGCAGCGTTGAAACATCCGGGAGCACTAGCACAGATACGCAGTATTTT.

The chain carries TRBV11-3 and TRBJ2-3; the D is unclear. The CDR3 is made up of 14 amino acids. CDR1 and CDR2 from the germline V gene are SGHNT and YENEEA. V was clipped by 4 bases and J by 6 bases, with 14 bases between them. The CDR3 reads CASSSSYTSDTQYF. The CDR3 coding sequence is TGTGCCAGCAGCTCATCATACACGTCGGATACGCAGTATTTT.

A single count supports this clone. The rearrangement links TRBV5-1 to TRBJ2-1, with TRBD1 matching 7 bases. The CDR3 has 15 amino acids. Germline loops: CDR1 SGHRS, CDR2 YFSETQ. V trimming: 5 bases; J trimming: 2 bases; junction bases outside the gene matches: 7. The CDR3 here is CASRTTGEPYNEQFF. CDR3 nucleotides: TGCGCCAGCAGAACCACAGGGGAGCCCTACAATGAGCAGTTCTTC.

A single count supports this clone. This chain connects TRBV10-3 to TRBJ2-2, with a possible D match to TRBD1 (5 bases). The V gene's germline CDR1 is ENHRY and CDR2 SYGVKD. Trimming took 2 bases from V and 4 from J, leaving 11 bases between them. The length of the CDR3 is 15 residues. The CDR3 loop reads CAISEAQVSTGELFF. For the CDR3, the DNA is TGTGCCATCAGTGAGGCACAGGTGAGCACCGGGGAGCTGTTTTTT.

Turning to this clone: This same CDR3 is encoded by further DNA sequences in the sample. The chain carries TRBV12-3 or TRBV12-4 and TRBJ1-1; no firm D call. The CDR3 is made up of 13 amino acids. Trimming cost V 1 base and J 1 base, with 4 bases left between them. CDR3 sequence: CASSLGGNTEAFF. The DNA of the CDR3 is TGTGCCAGCAGTTTAGGCGGGAACACTGAAGCTTTCTTT.

The chain employs TRBV7-2 and TRBJ2-1; 9 bases agree with TRBD2. Germline CDR1 and CDR2: SGHTA and FQGNSA. The CDR3 totals 16 residues. Unmatched junction bases numbered 4, after V lost 3 bases and J lost 1 base. The CDR3 coding sequence is TGTGCCAGCAGCTTCATAGCGGGGGTTTCCTACAATGAGCAGTTCTTC. This encodes CASSFIAGVSYNEQFF.

The chain joins TRBV30 to TRBJ1-1; 7 bases line up with TRBD1. Unmatched junction bases numbered 5, after V lost 4 bases and J lost 0 bases. CDR1 is GTSNPN, CDR2 SVGIG, per germline (reference sequence). There are 14 residues in the CDR3. CDR3 amino acids: CAWNPGTVNTEAFF. CDR3 DNA sequence: TGTGCCTGGAACCCGGGGACAGTGAACACTGAAGCTTTCTTT. The full variable domain, with the rest looked up from reference TRBV30 and TRBJ1-1, is SQTIHQWPATLVQPVGSPLSLECTVEGTSNPNLYWYRQAAGRGLQLLFYSVGIGQISSEVPQNLSASRPQDRQFILSSKKLLLSDSGFYLCAWNPGTVNTEAFFGQGTRLTVV.

This chain links TRBV7-9 with TRBJ2-7; 7 bases are a match to TRBD1. After removal of 6 bases from V and 7 bases from J, the junction contained 6 bases not matched to a gene. There are 12 residues in the CDR3. Germline V gene data show CDR1 as SEHNR and CDR2 as FQNEAQ (reference sequence). For the CDR3, the DNA is TGTGCCAGCAGACAGGGGAACAGGGAGCAGTACTTC. Amino acid sequence: CASRQGNREQYF.

V and J are TRBV10-3 and TRBJ1-1; D unresolved. There are 14 residues in the CDR3. The germline gives CDR1 ENHRY, CDR2 SYGVKD. Between the trimmed V and J ends, which lost 7 bases and 0 bases, there was a span of 12 bases. The CDR3, as DNA: TGTGCCATCATCCATGGCCCAATGAACACTGAAGCTTTCTTT. This sequence encodes CAIIHGPMNTEAFF.

This sequence joins TRBV11-2 and TRBJ2-3, with 7 bases identical to TRBD1. This CDR3 contains 17 residues. CDR1 SGHAT and CDR2 FQNNGV come from the germline V gene. The V and J ends lost 0 bases and 4 bases, in that order; junction bases with no gene match: 10. The CDR3 loop reads CASSLDPTGAPADTQYF. CDR3 DNA sequence: TGTGCCAGCAGCTTAGACCCCACAGGGGCCCCAGCAGATACGCAGTATTTT.

The V call is TRBV5-6, the J call TRBJ1-2, with D unclear. Germline values: CDR1 SGHDT, CDR2 YYEEEE. The germline V and J ends were trimmed by 3 bases and 3 bases, with 6 bases remaining between them. The CDR3 totals 12 residues. CDR3 sequence reads: CASSYSDYGYTF. The CDR3 DNA is TGTGCCAGCAGCTATTCCGACTATGGCTACACCTTC.

The chain joins TRBV4-1 to TRBJ2-1, with D possibly TRBD2 on 6 matching bases. CDR1 and CDR2 (germline): MGHRA, YSYEKL. Trimming cost V 4 bases and J 3 bases, with 13 bases left between them. This CDR3 has 15 residues. CDR3 residues: CASSPIAEHYNEQFF. The DNA for the CDR3 is TGCGCCAGCAGCCCTATAGCGGAACACTACAATGAGCAGTTCTTC.

This chain connects TRBV6-5 to TRBJ2-7; the match to TRBD1 covers 10 bases. Germline CDR1 is MNHEY and CDR2 is SVGAGI. Trimming took 9 bases from V and 1 from J; bases not matched to a gene: 3. The CDR3 has 13 residues. CDR3 DNA sequence: TGTGCCAGTCCGGGACAGGGGTCCTACGAGCAGTACTTC. It translates to CASPGQGSYEQYF.

The gene calls are TRBV10-3 and TRBJ2-1; 9 bases agree with TRBD2. The CDR3 is 13 amino acids. Trimming at V came to 8 bases and at J to 5 bases, leaving 4 bases not matched to a gene. Germline-derived CDR1 and CDR2 are ENHRY and SYGVKD. DNA of the CDR3: TGTGCCATCGCGGGAGGGGTAAACAATGAGCAGTTCTTC. It yields the protein CAIAGGVNNEQFF.

The V and J genes are TRBV5-4 and TRBJ1-5, with D possibly matching TRBD1 (5 bases). CDR3 size: 17 residues. In germline, CDR1 is SGHNT, CDR2 YYREEE (reference sequence). V lost 3 bases to trimming and J lost 4 bases, with 20 bases between them. Here the CDR3 reads CASSSLGHLSANQPQHF. Written as DNA, the CDR3 is TGTGCCAGCAGCTCACTGGGGCACCTAAGTGCAAATCAGCCCCAGCATTTT.

CDR3 coding DNA: TGTGCCAGCAGCCGGGACAGGGTGAACTATGGCTACACCTTC. Its protein is CASSRDRVNYGYTF. This chain links TRBV6-2 or TRBV6-3 with TRBJ1-2; 9 nucleotides line up with TRBD1. V shed 6 bases and J 2 bases; nucleotides not matched to a gene: 4. This CDR3 spans 14 amino acids. Per the germline V gene, CDR1 is MNHEY and CDR2 is SVGEGT.

The V gene is TRBV11-2, the J gene TRBJ1-1, with D hard to call. The CDR3 is 14 residues long. Germline V gene data show CDR1 as SGHAT and CDR2 as FQNNGV. V lost 3 bases, J lost 0 bases, and 8 bases lay in between. CDR3 amino acids: CASSFSDMNTEAFF. The DNA of the CDR3 is TGTGCCAGCAGCTTTTCAGATATGAACACTGAAGCTTTCTTT.

The J gene is TRBJ2-2, the V gene TRBV5-4, with 11 bases that match TRBD2. Germline lookup yields CDR1 SGHNT and CDR2 YYREEE (reference sequence). The CDR3 runs 16 residues. Trimming removed 3 bases from V and 7 bases from J; junction bases left unmatched: 8. The CDR3 region has the DNA TGTGCCAGCAGCTCCTTGACTAGCGGGACGGGCGGGGAGCTGTTTTTT. Its protein is CASSSLTSGTGGELFF.